One sample yielded the 18 T cell receptor beta chains listed below, sequenced in a study of tumor and adjacent non-tumor tissue in lung cancer. TCRbeta libraries were built with three rounds of nested PCR, modified from ARM-PCR. Via MiXCR, TCRdb re-called the multiplex PCR reads, giving one row per CDR3 protein. The table has about 100,000 distinct CDR3 sequences, 60% to 80% seen once. This sample's RNA came from whole unsorted tissue. More than 3 cm separated this lung sample from the edge of the tumor. The sample taken for sequencing was distant non-tumor lung tissue. These receptors were taken from a man aged 25-45 years with non-small cell lung cancer.

In the case of this clonotype: A junction end diverges from the germline sequence, so it may reflect a read error. V usage is TRBV20-1 and J usage is TRBJ1-4; TRBD1 aligns across 10 bases. Per germline, CDR1 DFQATT and CDR2 SNEGSKA (reference sequence). The length of the CDR3 is 12 residues. This chain's CDR3 is CGARGQGKSPRF. The CDR3 DNA reads TGCGGTGCTAGGGGACAGGGGAAGAGTCCGCGATTT.

This clonotype appeared once. The germline gene is not matched at one end of the junction; a read error may be the cause. V usage is TRBV2 and J usage is TRBJ2-3, with TRBD2 matching 10 bases. Germline V lookup: CDR1 SNHLY, CDR2 FYNNEI. The CDR3 contains 14 residues. CDR3 sequence reads: CASSAERGGDTRYF. Here the CDR3 DNA reads TGTGCCAGCAGTGCTGAGCGGGGGGGAGATACGCGGTATTTT.

This chain joins TRBV12-3 or TRBV12-4 and TRBJ2-7; D ambiguous. The CDR3 totals 11 residues. Between the trimmed V and J ends, which lost 6 bases and 4 bases, there was a span of 7 bases. CDR3 amino acids: CASRYRYEQYF. The CDR3 DNA reads as TGTGCCAGCAGATATAGGTACGAGCAGTACTTC.

This clonotype came up many times. This rearrangement joins TRBV29-1 to TRBJ2-1; 8 bases map to TRBD2. The germline gives CDR1 SQVTM, CDR2 ANQGSEA. V lost 5 bases and J lost 8; bases outside the gene matches: 14. The CDR3 consists of 15 residues. For the CDR3, the DNA is TGCAGCGTTAAACCGGGACTAGTAGTGCGTTATGAGCAGTTCTTC. It translates to CSVKPGLVVRYEQFF.

About this clonotype: A read error may produce the germline difference seen at one junction end. The chain combines TRBV7-8 with TRBJ1-2, with TRBD1 as a possible D gene (6 bases). Germline V gene sequence: CDR1 SGHVS, CDR2 FQNEAQ. This CDR3 has 13 amino acids. CDR3 loop: CASSRDRLYGFIF. The CDR3 coding sequence is TGTGCCAGCAGCCGCGACAGGCTCTATGGCTTCATCTTC.

A remark on this clonotype: Its ends do not fully match the called genes, so a read error is possible. The V and J genes are TRBV10-2 and TRBJ2-3; D ambiguous. CDR1 and CDR2 from the germline V gene are WSHSY and SAAADI. The CDR3 covers 14 residues. CDR3 in DNA: TGCGCCAGCAGTTTGGATTCAGACACAGATAGGCAGTATTTT. Protein: CASSLDSDTDRQYF.

This chain connects TRBV6-5 to TRBJ2-2; D ambiguous. The CDR3 covers 12 residues. Germline CDR1 is MNHEY and CDR2 is SVGAGI. The CDR3 sequence: CGSSYSAGELFF. For the CDR3, the DNA is TGTGGCAGTAGTTACTCGGCCGGGGAGCTGTTTTTT.

Many counts were recorded for this clonotype. J is TRBJ1-2 and V is TRBV29-1; D gene ambiguous. Trimming stripped 6 bases from V and 0 bases from J, with 8 bases between. CDR1 is SQVTM and CDR2 is ANQGSEA in the germline V gene. There are 12 residues in the CDR3. Here the CDR3 reads CSVGGPNYGYTF. In DNA, the CDR3 is TGCAGCGTCGGTGGACCTAACTATGGCTACACCTTC. The entire variable domain, with the rest obtained from reference TRBV29-1 and TRBJ1-2, is as follows: SAVISQKPSRDICQRGTSLTIQCQVDSQVTMMFWYRQQPGQSLTLIATANQGSEATYESGFVIDKFPISRPNLTFSTLTVSNMSPEDSSIYLCSVGGPNYGYTFGSGTRLTVV.

Ten or more counts support this clonotype. The chain has TRBV6-5 and TRBJ1-3; D ambiguous. The CDR3 contains 13 residues. The germline V gene has CDR1 MNHEY and CDR2 SVGAGI. With 4 bases removed from V and 3 bases from J, the gap between germline ends came to 7 bases. The CDR3 region is CASSWSGGNTIYF. The CDR3 nucleotides read TGTGCCAGCAGTTGGTCAGGTGGAAACACCATATATTTT.

About this clonotype: This may stem from a read error, because a much larger clone lies one nucleotide away. The gene calls are TRBV12-3 or TRBV12-4 and TRBJ2-5, with 11 bases lining up with TRBD1. The CDR3 runs 13 residues. V was pared by 10 bases and J by 3 bases, with 4 bases of the junction left unmatched. CDR3 sequence reads: CANRTGGEETQYF. CDR3 DNA: TGTGCCAACAGGACAGGGGGCGAAGAGACCCAGTACTTC.

In its sample, this clonotype was seen once. This may come from a read error, since a much larger clone is one base off. The V and J genes are TRBV5-4 and TRBJ2-1; possibly TRBD1 for D (6 bases). The CDR3 runs to 15 residues. The germline V gene has CDR1 SGHNT and CDR2 YYREEE (reference sequence). The CDR3 reads CASSLVTGSYNDQFF. In nucleotides, the CDR3 is TGTGCCAGCAGCTTGGTGACAGGTTCCTACAATGATCAGTTCTTC.

Of note for this clonotype: A much bigger clone sits one base away, suggesting this may be a read error. The CDR3 does not close with the conserved phenylalanine or tryptophan, likely indicating a read error. The V and J genes are TRBV6-2 or TRBV6-3 and TRBJ1-6; TRBD1 is a possible D gene (5 bases). Germline-derived CDR1 and CDR2 are MNHEY and SVGEGT. The V end was cut by 6 bases, the J end by 7 bases, with 7 bases between. The CDR3 has 12 amino acids. CDR3 in amino acids: CASSPGNSPLHY. In DNA, the CDR3 is TGTGCCAGCAGCCCAGGGAATTCACCCCTCCACTAT.

This clonotype occurred a few times. The junction and the germline gene differ at one end; a read error may be behind it. The genes are TRBV11-2 and TRBJ2-7; TRBD1 matches at 10 bases. Per the germline V gene, CDR1 is SGHAT and CDR2 is FQNNGV. The CDR3 covers 15 residues. CDR3 region: CTSSIPGQGSYEQYF. CDR3 nucleotide sequence: TGTACCAGTAGTATACCGGGACAGGGGTCCTATGAGCAGTACTTC.

The CDR3 DNA reads as TGCGCCAGCAGCGTGGGACAGAGTAAGAAACAGCCCCAGCATTTT. Translation gives CASSVGQSKKQPQHF. The chain is built from TRBV5-1 and TRBJ1-5, with 7 nucleotides matching TRBD1. Germline V gene lookup returns CDR1 SGHRS and CDR2 YFSETQ. After removal of 4 bases from V and 7 bases from J, the junction contained 11 bases not matched to a gene. The CDR3 has 15 residues.

About this clonotype itself: Mismatch with germline at one junction end may stem from a read error. The chain joins TRBV28 to TRBJ2-1, with D perhaps TRBD2 (5 bases). CDR3 length: 12 amino acids. The germline V gene has CDR1 MDHEN and CDR2 SYDVKM. CDR3 nucleotide sequence: TGCGCCATCAGTTTCGGGGTCTATGAGCAGTTCTTC. Residues: CAISFGVYEQFF. Full variable domain (missing parts from reference TRBV28 and TRBJ2-1): DVKVTQSSRYLVKRTGEKVFLECVQDMDHENMFWYRQDPGLGLRLIYFSYDVKMKEKGDIPEGYSVSREKKERFSLILESASTNQTSMYLCAISFGVYEQFFGPGTRLTVL.

As to this clonotype: Germline and junction disagree at one end, which may indicate a read error. This chain joins TRBV12-3 or TRBV12-4 and TRBJ2-2; D might be TRBD2 (7 bases). CDR3 size: 17 residues. The CDR3 spells CVSSPWGRGGNTGELFF. The CDR3 DNA reads TGTGTCAGCAGCCCTTGGGGGCGGGGAGGGAACACCGGGGAGCTCTTTTTT.

In regard to this clonotype: A much larger clone sits a single nucleotide away, making a read error possible. The chain uses TRBV5-6 and TRBJ1-2; D perhaps matches TRBD1 (6 bases). Germline loops: CDR1 SGHDT, CDR2 YYEEEE. The CDR3 totals 15 residues. The CDR3 DNA is TGTGCCAGCAACTTGGGATCACAGGGTCACTATGGCTACACCTTC. Protein product: CASNLGSQGHYGYTF.

This clonotype has more than one count but fewer than ten. The chain is built from TRBV20-1 and TRBJ2-3, with 11 bases identical to TRBD2. This CDR3 is 16 amino acids long. From germline, CDR1 is DFQATT and CDR2 SNEGSKA (reference sequence). J lost 3 bases, V lost 1 base, and 6 bases had no gene match. The CDR3: CSARVLAGGSTDTQYF. The CDR3 DNA reads TGCAGTGCTAGAGTGCTAGCGGGGGGATCGACAGATACGCAGTATTTT.